This T cell receptor beta chain was retrieved from a study of T cell repertoires in cytomegalovirus infection. Study outcomes and limitations: CMV-specific HLA-C-restricted TCR beta clonotypes dominated the ex vivo response.

This clonotype has ten or more counts. The target antigen is unknown. The V gene lost 8 bases and the J gene lost 7 bases, with 11 bases spanning the gap. Germline CDR1 and CDR2: SGHVT and SQSDAQ. This CDR3 is built from 11 residues. TCRdb itself ran the reads through MiXCR, one entry per CDR3 protein. The sample holds approximately 140,000 distinct CDR3 sequences, 6.5% seen once. Sequenced input: PBMCs. The V gene is TRBV7-4, the J gene TRBJ1-1; D gene ambiguous. The TCR originated in a human donor in good health (CMV status not recorded). Some clones in this sample may be carry-over from other donors' samples. This CDR3 reads CASVREREAFF. The CDR3 nucleotides are TGTGCCAGCGTCCGGGAACGTGAAGCTTTCTTT.